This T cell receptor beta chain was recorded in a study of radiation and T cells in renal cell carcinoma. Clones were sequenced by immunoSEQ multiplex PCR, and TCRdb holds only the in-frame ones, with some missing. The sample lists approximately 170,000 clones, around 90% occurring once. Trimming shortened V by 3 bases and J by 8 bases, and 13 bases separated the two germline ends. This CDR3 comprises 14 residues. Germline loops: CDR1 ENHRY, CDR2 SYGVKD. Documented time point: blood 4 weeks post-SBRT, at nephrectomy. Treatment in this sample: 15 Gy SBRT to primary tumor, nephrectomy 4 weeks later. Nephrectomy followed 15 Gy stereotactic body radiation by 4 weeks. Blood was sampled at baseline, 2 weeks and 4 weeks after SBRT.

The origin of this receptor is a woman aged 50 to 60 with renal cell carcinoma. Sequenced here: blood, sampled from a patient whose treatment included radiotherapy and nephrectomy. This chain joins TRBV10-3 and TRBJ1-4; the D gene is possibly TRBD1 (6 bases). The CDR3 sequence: CAISDHRAGEKLFF. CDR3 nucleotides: TGTGCCATCAGTGATCACAGGGCAGGGGAAAAACTGTTTTTT.